The 18 T cell receptor beta chains given below trace back to one sample, sequenced in a study of T cells in Graves' hyperthyroidism and ophthalmopathy (dated by TCRdb to the late 2010s). The library came from multiplex PCR. These reads were obtained on an Illumina HiSeq 2000. The TCR beta CDR3 regions were amplified from RNA transcripts. The TCR CDR3 was subjected to a first round of RT-PCR using the HTBI primer set and the Qiagen OneStep RT-PCR kit. TCRdb handled the public reads itself, with Q25 trimming in fastp and clone calling in MiXCR, and kept productive beta chains. Entries that share a CDR3 protein sequence are merged under the most common genes and DNA. For this sample there are more than 300,000 distinct CDR3 sequences; around 13% appear just once. Of the sample, around 23% falls within the top ten clones. The sequenced sample was blood. These TCRs come from a woman aged 30 to 39 with Graves' hyperthyroidism.

V is TRBV27 and J is TRBJ1-2, with no clear D. Trimming took off 5 bases at V and 3 bases at J, with 10 bases between the two ends. Germline V gene data show CDR1 as MNHEY and CDR2 as SMNVEV (reference sequence). CDR3 length: 13 residues. The CDR3 DNA is TGTGCCAGCAGTCCCGGCAGCCACTATGGCTACACCTTC. This translates into CASSPGSHYGYTF.

This clonotype was detected many times. The J gene is TRBJ2-5, the V gene TRBV9; no firm D call. Germline CDR1 and CDR2: SGDLS and YYNGEE. The CDR3 is 14 amino acids. V lost 1 base and J lost 0, with 7 bases in between. Written as DNA, the CDR3 is TGTGCCAGCAGCGTAAATGGGAACCAAGAGACCCAGTACTTC. It translates to CASSVNGNQETQYF.

This clonotype has ten or more counts. V gene TRBV27 combines with J gene TRBJ1-5; D might be TRBD1 (5 bases). Per germline, CDR1 MNHEY and CDR2 SMNVEV (reference sequence). The CDR3 is 13 residues long. With 2 bases removed from V and 9 bases from J, the gap between germline ends came to 11 bases. The CDR3 nucleotides read TGTGCCAGCAGTTTAAAGGGGTTGGGGCCCCAGCATTTT. Translating gives CASSLKGLGPQHF.

This clonotype has ten or more counts. The chain combines TRBV12-3 or TRBV12-4 with TRBJ1-4; maybe TRBD1 (5 bases). Trimming stripped 6 bases from V and 10 bases from J, with 12 bases between. The CDR3 covers 12 residues. CDR3 coding DNA: TGTGCCAGCAGCCCGGACGGGGGAAAACTGTTTTTT. It specifies CASSPDGGKLFF.

The gene calls are TRBV19 and TRBJ1-2, with D unresolved. This CDR3 contains 13 residues. V lost 5 bases to trimming and J lost 8 bases, with 15 bases between them. CDR1 and CDR2 (germline): LNHDA, SQIVND (reference sequence). The CDR3 coding sequence is TGTGCCAGTAGTCTGGGAGGCAGCGCCGGCTACACCTTC. Its protein is CASSLGGSAGYTF.

This chain connects TRBV5-7 to TRBJ2-3, with no clear D. TRBV5-7 is annotated as an ORF whose role is uncertain. This CDR3 is built from 14 residues. Trimming shortened V by 0 bases and J by 2 bases, and 7 bases separated the two germline ends. The CDR3 DNA reads TGTGCCAGCAGCTTGGAGGTTGACACAGATACGCAGTATTTT. It codes for CASSLEVDTDTQYF.

The chain has TRBV7-3 and TRBJ2-1; TRBD2 might be the D (5 bases). The CDR3 runs 16 residues. V was pared by 4 bases and J by 4 bases, with 17 bases between. In germline, CDR1 is SGHTA, CDR2 FQGTGA. The CDR3 bases are TGTGCCAGCAGCTCTAATCGAGCGGCCGCTTACAATGAGCAGTTCTTC. The encoded protein is CASSSNRAAAYNEQFF.

This chain links TRBV15 with TRBJ2-3, with D perhaps matching TRBD2 (6 bases). V lost 2 bases to trimming and J lost 4 bases, with 22 bases between them. Germline lookup yields CDR1 LNHNV and CDR2 YYDKDF (reference sequence). The CDR3 sequence is 18 residues long. CDR3 sequence: CATSRPVSGVRRADTQYF. CDR3 bases: TGTGCCACCAGCAGACCCGTTTCGGGGGTGAGGCGGGCAGATACGCAGTATTTT.

Note on this clonotype: This may stem from a read error, because a much larger clone lies one nucleotide away. The V and J genes are TRBV11-2 and TRBJ2-1, with D possibly TRBD2 on 6 matching bases. CDR1 SGHAT and CDR2 FQNNGV come from the germline V gene. The CDR3 runs to 14 residues. The CDR3 coding sequence is TGTGCCAGCGGCTTAGCGGTCTCCTACAATGAGCAGTGCTTC. It codes for CASGLAVSYNEQCF.

Many counts were recorded for this clonotype. The chain joins TRBV6-1 to TRBJ2-1; tentatively, D is TRBD1 (5 bases). Trimming removed 4 bases at V and 5 bases at J, with 12 bases between. The CDR3 sequence is 14 residues long. From germline, CDR1 is MNHNS and CDR2 SASEGT. DNA of the CDR3: TGTGCCAGCAGTGTTTCTGGACAAGACAATGAGCAGTTCTTC. This sequence encodes CASSVSGQDNEQFF.

This clonotype was seen many times. The chain recombines TRBV24-1 with TRBJ2-1, with TRBD1 matching over 7 bases. CDR1 is KGHDR, CDR2 SFDVKD, per germline. Losses at the gene ends were 3 bases for V and 4 bases for J; bases not matched to a gene: 8. The CDR3 is 16 residues long. CDR3: CATSDSLGQRYNEQFF. In DNA, the CDR3 is TGTGCCACCAGTGATAGCCTGGGACAGAGGTACAATGAGCAGTTCTTC.

The V gene is TRBV2, the J gene TRBJ2-5; D remains unclear. This CDR3 comprises 12 residues. CDR1 is SNHLY and CDR2 is FYNNEI in the germline V gene. V dropped 6 bases and J dropped 3 bases, with 8 bases sitting between them. The CDR3 DNA is TGTGCCAGCAGAGACGACGAAGAGACCCAGTACTTC. It yields the protein CASRDDEETQYF. Based on the CDR3 plus reference TRBV2 and TRBJ2-5, the full variable domain is EPEVTQTPSHQVTQMGQEVILRCVPISNHLYFYWYRQILGQKVEFLVSFYNNEISEKSEIFDDQFSVERPDGSNFTLKIRSTKLEDSAMYFCASRDDEETQYFGPGTRLLVL.

This clonotype has only a few counts. The chain uses TRBV6-2 or TRBV6-3 and TRBJ2-4; D might be TRBD1 (6 bases). CDR3 length: 17 amino acids. Trimming left V 3 bases short and J 4 bases short, with 19 bases between. The germline CDR1 and CDR2 sequences are MNHEY and SVGEGT. The CDR3 here is CASSYKFGRGKKNIQYF. CDR3 DNA sequence: TGTGCCAGCAGTTATAAATTCGGCAGGGGCAAGAAAAACATTCAGTACTTC.

This clonotype was seen ten or more times. This rearrangement joins TRBV27 to TRBJ2-7, with 8 positions matching TRBD2. Germline trimming cut 8 bases from V and 1 base from J; bases unmatched to any gene: 7. The CDR3 covers 14 residues. Germline V lookup: CDR1 MNHEY, CDR2 SMNVEV (reference sequence). The CDR3 loop is CASAPGTRSYEQYF. In nucleotides, the CDR3 is TGTGCCAGCGCCCCCGGGACTAGATCCTACGAGCAGTACTTC.

The table lists this clonotype with many counts. The CDR3 spells CASTPQAAGVPGANVLTF. The CDR3 DNA sequence: TGTGCCAGCACCCCCCAAGCAGCGGGAGTACCCGGGGCCAACGTCCTGACTTTC. The chain uses TRBV11-1 and TRBJ2-6, with TRBD2 matching 8 bases. The J segment lost 4 bases and the V segment lost 7 bases, leaving 15 bases of the junction unmatched. Germline lookup yields CDR1 SGHAT and CDR2 FQDESV (reference sequence). The CDR3 covers 18 residues. Drawing the rest from reference TRBV11-1 and TRBJ2-6, the complete variable domain is EAEVAQSPRYKITEKSQAVAFWCDPISGHATLYWYRQILGQGPELLVQFQDESVVDDSQLPKDRFSAERLKGVDSTLKIQPAELGDSAMYLCASTPQAAGVPGANVLTFGAGSRLTVL.

This clonotype was counted a few times. The chain employs TRBV9 and TRBJ1-3; D remains unclear. CDR1 SGDLS and CDR2 YYNGEE come from the germline V gene. The CDR3 runs 15 residues. V dropped 4 bases and J dropped 0 bases, with 11 bases sitting between them. CDR3 nucleotides: TGTGCCAGCAGCCGACAAAGCGACTCTGGAAACACCATATATTTT. This encodes CASSRQSDSGNTIYF.

A word on this clonotype: Just one base apart from a much larger clone, this may be a read error. The V and J genes are TRBV7-2 and TRBJ2-1; 15 bases map to TRBD2. CDR1 is SGHTA and CDR2 is FQGNSA in the germline V gene. This CDR3 spans 17 amino acids. In DNA form, the CDR3 reads TGTGCCGGCAGCCCAGGACTAGCGGGAGGGGGGCGTTGGGAGCAGTTCTTC. Protein product: CAGSPGLAGGGRWEQFF.

This clonotype was observed a handful of times. The rearrangement links TRBV20-1 to TRBJ2-7, with TRBD2 identical over 13 bases. Germline V gene data show CDR1 as DFQATT and CDR2 as SNEGSKA (reference sequence). With 5 bases clipped from V and 3 bases from J, the junction kept 7 bases outside the gene matches. The CDR3 contains 15 residues. The DNA for the CDR3 is TGCAGTGCTGAAAAGTGGACTAGCGGGAGCTACGAGCAGTACTTC. Residues: CSAEKWTSGSYEQYF.